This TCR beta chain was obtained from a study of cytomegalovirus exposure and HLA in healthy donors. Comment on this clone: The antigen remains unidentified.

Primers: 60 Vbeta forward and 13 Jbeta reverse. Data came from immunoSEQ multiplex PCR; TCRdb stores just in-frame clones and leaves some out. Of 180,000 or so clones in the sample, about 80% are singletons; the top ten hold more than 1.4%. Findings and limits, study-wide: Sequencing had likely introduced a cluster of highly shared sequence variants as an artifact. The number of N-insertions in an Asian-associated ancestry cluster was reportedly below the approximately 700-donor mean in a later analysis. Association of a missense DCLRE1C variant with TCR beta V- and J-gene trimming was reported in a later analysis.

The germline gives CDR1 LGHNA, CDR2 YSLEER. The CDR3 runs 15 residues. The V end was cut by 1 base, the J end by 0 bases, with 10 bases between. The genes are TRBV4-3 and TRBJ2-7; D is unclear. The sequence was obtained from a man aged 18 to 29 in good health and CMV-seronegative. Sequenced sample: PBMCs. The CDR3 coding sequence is TGCGCCAGCAGCCAAGTTTCGGAGAGCTCCTACGAGCAGTACTTC. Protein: CASSQVSESSYEQYF.